Listed here are 5 T cell receptor beta chains from one sample, sequenced in a study of shared clonotypes between healthy human individuals (TCRdb year 2020). Library preparation employed the immunoSEQ multiplex PCR assay. The immuneACCESS repertoire file appears here via TCRdb, limited to in-frame rearrangements. These files lack a portion of the clones; in checked studies, under half of the deficit traces to unresolved V genes, and the cause of the others is not known. This sample has 470,000 or so clones in its table, and 65% to 85% of those were observed once. The top ten clones comprise roughly an eighth of the sample. The source material was PBMCs. Every receptor here comes from a woman aged 40-49 years in good health. Some clones in this sample may be carry-over from other donors' samples.

A word on this clone: It is likely a read error: a sequence one base away is far more abundant. The rearrangement links TRBV7-9 to TRBJ1-2, with D unresolved. Germline V gene sequence: CDR1 SEHNR, CDR2 FQNEAQ (reference sequence). The CDR3 runs 15 residues. In DNA, the CDR3 is TGTGCCAGCAGCTTAGAGGAGGGATTCGGCTATGGCCACACCTTC. Amino acid sequence: CASSLEEGFGYGHTF.

The chain links TRBV18 to TRBJ2-7; TRBD2 matches 15 bases. Losses at the gene ends were 4 bases for V and 6 bases for J; bases not matched to a gene: 7. Per germline, CDR1 KGHSH and CDR2 LQKENI. The CDR3 spans 16 residues. CDR3 DNA: TGTGCCAGCTCACGGACTAGCGGGAGGGCTGGGGGCGAGCAGTACTTC. Translation: CASSRTSGRAGGEQYF.

This clone occurred a few times. The V and J genes are TRBV19 and TRBJ1-2; D gene uncertain. The CDR3 extends over 14 amino acids. The germline V and J ends were trimmed by 8 bases and 0 bases, with 13 bases remaining between them. Germline V gives CDR1 LNHDA, CDR2 SQIVND (reference sequence). CDR3 DNA sequence: TGTGCCAGTGTCGATCTAGGAACTAACTATGGCTACACCTTC. Protein sequence: CASVDLGTNYGYTF.

This clone was detected once. The V call is TRBV30, the J call TRBJ1-5; D perhaps matches TRBD1 (6 bases). This CDR3 contains 14 residues. Trimming took off 2 bases at V and 2 bases at J, with 10 bases between the two ends. Germline values: CDR1 GTSNPN, CDR2 SVGIG (reference sequence). This chain's CDR3 is CAWSLGQGNQPQHF. The CDR3 region has the DNA TGTGCCTGGAGTTTGGGACAAGGCAATCAGCCCCAGCATTTT.

The count of this clone is one. This same CDR3 is encoded by further DNA sequences in the sample. The V gene is TRBV7-9, the J gene TRBJ2-2, with unresolved D. The germline V and J ends were trimmed by 8 bases and 2 bases, with 9 bases remaining between them. CDR3 size: 13 residues. CDR1 and CDR2 (germline): SEHNR, FQNEAQ (reference sequence). The CDR3 region has the DNA TGTGCCAGCTCCAGATCTAACACCGGGGAGCTGTTTTTT. Its protein is CASSRSNTGELFF.